What follows are 10 T cell receptor beta chains derived from one specimen sequenced in a study of radiotherapy plus CTLA-4 blockade in lung cancer. The data were produced by immunoSEQ multiplex PCR, yet TCRdb's version contains in-frame clones alone and is incomplete. Of over 80,000 clones in the sample, approximately 86% were seen once. The sequencing here drew on peripheral blood, taken from a patient treated with radiotherapy plus ipilimumab. Every receptor here comes from a human donor with non-small cell lung cancer that progressed on radiotherapy plus ipilimumab.

V usage is TRBV18 and J usage is TRBJ1-1; maybe TRBD1 (5 bases). CDR3 length: 14 residues. Trimming removed 7 bases at V and 1 base at J, with 13 bases between. The V gene's germline CDR1 is KGHSH and CDR2 LQKENI. As DNA, the CDR3 is TGTGCCAGCTACACGGGGCCGAGGAACACTGAAGCTTTCTTT. The encoded protein is CASYTGPRNTEAFF.

The genes are TRBV13 and TRBJ2-3; TRBD2 might be the D (5 bases). This CDR3 comprises 14 residues. Trimming cost V 5 bases and J 0 bases, with 9 bases left between them. Germline assignment: CDR1 PRHDT and CDR2 FYEKMQ (reference sequence). The CDR3 here is CASSLARSTDTQYF. The CDR3 nucleotides are TGTGCCAGCAGCCTAGCACGTAGCACAGATACGCAGTATTTT.

This chain uses TRBV6-1 with TRBJ2-5; the match to TRBD1 covers 7 bases. The J call is in doubt because the DNA end fits TRBJ2-7 better. Germline values: CDR1 MNHNS, CDR2 SASEGT. CDR3 size: 15 residues. CDR3 coding DNA: TGTGCCAGCAGTGAGGAGACAGGGAGCTCCTACGAGCAGTACTTC. As protein: CASSEETGSSYEQYF.

V is TRBV6-1 and J is TRBJ1-1; weak D call: TRBD1 (5 bases). The V gene's germline CDR1 is MNHNS and CDR2 SASEGT. The CDR3 loop spans 17 amino acids. V was clipped by 0 bases and J by 4 bases, with 18 bases between them. The CDR3 sequence: CASSEAGVLTGRTEAFF. The CDR3 DNA follows: TGTGCCAGCAGTGAAGCTGGCGTTCTTACGGGGCGCACTGAAGCTTTCTTT.

The chain has TRBV7-4 and TRBJ2-7, with TRBD2 matching over 14 bases. The CDR3 is 19 residues long. Trimming cost V 5 bases and J 2 bases; bases outside gene matches: 14. Germline CDR1 and CDR2: SGHVT and SQSDAQ. The chain's CDR3 is CASSAGTSGGPVLTYEQYF. CDR3 nucleotides: TGTGCCAGCAGCGCCGGGACTAGCGGGGGCCCAGTACTAACCTACGAGCAGTACTTC. Using reference TRBV7-4 and TRBJ2-7 for the parts outside the CDR3, the full variable domain is GAGVSQSPRYKVAKRGRDVALRCDSISGHVTLYWYRQTLGQGSEVLTYSQSDAQRDKSGRPSGRFSAERPERSVSTLKIQRTEQGDSAVYLCASSAGTSGGPVLTYEQYFGPGTRLTVT.

The J gene is TRBJ1-6, the V gene TRBV6-6; 7 bases match TRBD1. The J segment lost 7 bases and the V segment lost 2 bases, leaving 5 bases of the junction unmatched. The CDR3 has 15 residues. Germline CDR1 and CDR2: MNHNY and SVGAGI (reference sequence). DNA for the CDR3: TGTGCCAGCAGTTACCGCGGACAGGCAAATTCACCCCTCCACTTT. It yields the protein CASSYRGQANSPLHF.

This chain uses TRBV5-1 with TRBJ2-2; 7 bases map to TRBD1. CDR1 and CDR2 (germline): SGHRS, YFSETQ. Trimming cost V 1 base and J 0 bases; bases outside gene matches: 6. This CDR3 is 17 amino acids long. CDR3 region: CASSLLRDRSNTGELFF. The CDR3 DNA is TGCGCCAGCAGCTTGCTCCGGGACAGATCGAACACCGGGGAGCTGTTTTTT.

The chain employs TRBV5-6 and TRBJ1-1; D possibly corresponds to TRBD1 (6 bases). Looked up from germline, CDR1 is SGHDT and CDR2 is YYEEEE. Trimming took 3 bases from V and 6 from J, leaving 12 bases between them. This CDR3 spans 13 amino acids. In DNA, the CDR3 is TGTGCCAGCAGCTGGGGGGCAGGGGCTGAAGCTTTCTTT. It specifies CASSWGAGAEAFF. Full variable domain (missing parts from reference TRBV5-6 and TRBJ1-1): DAGVTQSPTHLIKTRGQQVTLRCSPKSGHDTVSWYQQALGQGPQFIFQYYEEEERQRGNFPDRFSGHQFPNYSSELNVNALLLGDSALYLCASSWGAGAEAFFGQGTRLTVV.

The chain combines TRBV10-1 with TRBJ2-7; weak D call: TRBD2 (6 bases). The CDR3 sequence is 15 residues long. Germline CDR1 is WNHNN and CDR2 is SYGVQD (reference sequence). V lost 0 bases to trimming and J lost 6 bases, with 15 bases between them. The CDR3 DNA reads as TGCGCCAGCAGTGAGTCGACTGTGGGGGACTGCGAGCAGTACTTC. Protein sequence: CASSESTVGDCEQYF.

The J gene is TRBJ1-1, the V gene TRBV29-1; D is uncertain. The CDR3 sequence is 15 residues long. Germline-derived CDR1 and CDR2 are SQVTM and ANQGSEA. The V end lost 3 bases, the J end lost 4 bases, and 18 bases lay between the germline ends. The CDR3 protein is CSVEVVRYRSTEAFF. The CDR3, as DNA: TGCAGCGTTGAGGTGGTGAGGTATAGATCCACTGAAGCTTTCTTT.